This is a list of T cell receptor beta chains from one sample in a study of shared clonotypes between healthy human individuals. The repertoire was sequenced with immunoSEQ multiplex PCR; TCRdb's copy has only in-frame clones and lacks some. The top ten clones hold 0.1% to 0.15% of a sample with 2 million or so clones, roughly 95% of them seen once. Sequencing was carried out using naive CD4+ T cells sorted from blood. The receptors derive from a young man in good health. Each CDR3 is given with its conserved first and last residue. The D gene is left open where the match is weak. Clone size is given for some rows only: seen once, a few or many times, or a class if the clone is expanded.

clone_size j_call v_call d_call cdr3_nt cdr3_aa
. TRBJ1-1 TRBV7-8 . TGTGCCAGCAGTACGGGCATGAACACTGAAGCTTTCTTT CASSTGMNTEAFF
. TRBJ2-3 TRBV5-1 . TGCGCCAGCAGCTTGGTTTGGGGAAATATACCTTCTCCTAGCACAGATACGCAGTATTTT CASSLVWGNIPSPSTDTQYF
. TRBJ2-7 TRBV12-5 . TGTGCTAGTGGTTTGACTACCAACGCCTACGAGCAGTACTTC CASGLTTNAYEQYF
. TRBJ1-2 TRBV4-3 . TGCGCCAGCAGCCAAGCTCTATCCAGGACATACGATGGCTACACCTTC CASSQALSRTYDGYTF
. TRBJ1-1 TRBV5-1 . TGCGCCAGCAGCTATGACGGGGGAAGAACTGAAGCTTTCTTT CASSYDGGRTEAFF
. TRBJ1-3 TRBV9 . TGTGCCAGCAGCAAGCTCCCCAGGGGAAACACCATATATTTT CASSKLPRGNTIYF
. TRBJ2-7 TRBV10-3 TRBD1 TGTGCCATCAGGGCGGACAGGGGCGACTACGAGCAGTACTTC CAIRADRGDYEQYF
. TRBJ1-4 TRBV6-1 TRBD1 TGTGCCAGCAGCGGACAGGCCGCAACTAATGAAAAACTGTTTTTT CASSGQAATNEKLFF
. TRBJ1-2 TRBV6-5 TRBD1 TGTGCCAGCAGTCGTGGACAGGACTATGGCTACACCTTC CASSRGQDYGYTF
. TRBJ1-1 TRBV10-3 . TGTGCCATCAGTGAGTCTACCGGGGGAACTGAAGCTTTCTTT CAISESTGGTEAFF
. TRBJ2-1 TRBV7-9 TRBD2 TGTGCCAGCAGTGTAGCGGGGGGCCCCTACAATGAGCAGTTCTTC CASSVAGGPYNEQFF
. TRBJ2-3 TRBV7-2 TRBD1 TGTGCCAGCCGCCGGACAGGGGCAGATACGCAGTATTTT CASRRTGADTQYF
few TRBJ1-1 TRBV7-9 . TGTGCCAGCAGCTTGAGCCAGAGAGAAGCTTTCTTT CASSLSQREAFF
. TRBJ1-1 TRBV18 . TGTGCCAGCTCACCACCGTCCCAGTTCGGGAACACTGAAGCTTTCTTT CASSPPSQFGNTEAFF
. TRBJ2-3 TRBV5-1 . TGCGCCAGCAGCTTGGCCCAGCAGGCAGATACGCAGTATTTT CASSLAQQADTQYF
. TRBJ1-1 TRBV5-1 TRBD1 TGCGCCAGCAGCTGGCCGTTGGGACAGGGGAGAGGGAACACTGAAGCTTTCTTT CASSWPLGQGRGNTEAFF
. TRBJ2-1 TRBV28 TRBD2 TGTGCCAGCAGACGGGGACTAGCGGGGGTAAATGAGCAGTTCTTC CASRRGLAGVNEQFF
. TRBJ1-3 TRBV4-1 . TGCGCCAGCAGCCAATCAGATTCTGGAAACACCATATATTTT CASSQSDSGNTIYF
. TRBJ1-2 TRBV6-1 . TGTGCCAGTGGACGGAGCTACACCTTC CASGRSYTF
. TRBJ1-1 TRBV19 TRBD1 TGTGCCAGCTCGGGACAGGTGAACACTGAAGCTTTCTTT CASSGQVNTEAFF
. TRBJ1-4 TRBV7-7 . TGTGCTAGCAGCTTAGTGGGGCAGAAGATGACTAATGAAAAACTGTTTTTT CASSLVGQKMTNEKLFF
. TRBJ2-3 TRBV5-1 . TGCGCCAGCTGCTGGTCTAGCACAGATACGCAGTATTTT CASCWSSTDTQYF
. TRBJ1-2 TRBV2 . TGTGCCAGCAGTGAAGAACCTAATTTTGGCTACACCTTC CASSEEPNFGYTF
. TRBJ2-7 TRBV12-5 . TGTGCTAGTGGTTATACGCAGTACTTC CASGYTQYF
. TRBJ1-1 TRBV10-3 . TGTGCCATCCTAATGGGGGAGAGCACTGAAGCTTTCTTT CAILMGESTEAFF
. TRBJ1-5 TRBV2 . TGTGCCAGCAGTGAGGCAGGGGATCAGCCCCAGCATTTT CASSEAGDQPQHF
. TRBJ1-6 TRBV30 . TGTGCCTGGAGTAACAGGGTTAACTCACCCCTCCACTTT CAWSNRVNSPLHF
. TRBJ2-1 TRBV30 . TGTGCCTGCCAGTCCCGGGTGAGTGGCTACAATGAGCAGTTCTTC CACQSRVSGYNEQFF
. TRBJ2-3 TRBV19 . TGTGCCAGTAGTCCCGGTGGCTACCGCACAGATACGCAGTATTTT CASSPGGYRTDTQYF
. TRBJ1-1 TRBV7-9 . TGTGCCAGCAGCTTAGTCCCGGTGGAGACTGAAGCTTTCTTT CASSLVPVETEAFF
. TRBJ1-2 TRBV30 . TGTGCCTGGAGTGTACAGGGAAGGTATGGCTACACCTTC CAWSVQGRYGYTF
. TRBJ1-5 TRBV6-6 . TGTGCCAGCAGTTACTCCGAGGAACGGCAGCCCCAGCATTTT CASSYSEERQPQHF
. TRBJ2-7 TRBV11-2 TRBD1 TGTGCCAGCAGCTCCACGACAGGGGGCTTTGGTGAGCAGTACTTC CASSSTTGGFGEQYF
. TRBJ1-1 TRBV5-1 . TGCGCCAGCGCCCCGGAGGGTTATAACACTGAAGCTTTCTTT CASAPEGYNTEAFF
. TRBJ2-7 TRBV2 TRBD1 TGTGCCAGCAGCGGGCTCGACAGGGTCGAGCAGTACTTC CASSGLDRVEQYF
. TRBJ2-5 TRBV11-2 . TGTGCCAGCAGCTTAGATACAGTCCAAGAGACCCAGTACTTC CASSLDTVQETQYF
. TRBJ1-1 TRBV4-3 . TGCGCCAGCAGCCAAGTACCGGGAGCTGAAGCTTTCTTT CASSQVPGAEAFF
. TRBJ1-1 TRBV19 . TGTGCCAGTAGTTATCGGGGGTACACTGAAGCTTTCTTT CASSYRGYTEAFF
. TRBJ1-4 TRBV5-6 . TGTGCCAGCAGCTTGCAGGGGTATCAGGAAAAACTGTTTTTT CASSLQGYQEKLFF
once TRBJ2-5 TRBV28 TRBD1 TGTGCCAGCAGTTTATATGCGGGACAGGCCTCCCAAGAGACCCAGTACTTC CASSLYAGQASQETQYF
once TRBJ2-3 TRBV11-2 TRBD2 TGTGCCAGCAGCTTGAACGGGAGGGTCGCAGATACGCAGTATTTT CASSLNGRVADTQYF
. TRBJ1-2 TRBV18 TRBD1 TGTGCCAGCTCACTGGTTGGGGACAGATTAAACTATGGCTACACCTTC CASSLVGDRLNYGYTF
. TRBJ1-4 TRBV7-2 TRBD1 TGTGCCAGCAGCTTAGCGCCAGACAGGGGATCAGGAAAACTGTTTTTT CASSLAPDRGSGKLFF
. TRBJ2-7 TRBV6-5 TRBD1 TGTGCCAGCAGTTACTCAGGGACAGGGCTCAACGAGCAGTACTTC CASSYSGTGLNEQYF
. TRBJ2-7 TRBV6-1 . TGTGCCAGCAGCCAAGCCGGGCTTTGGGGGTACGAGCAGTACTTC CASSQAGLWGYEQYF
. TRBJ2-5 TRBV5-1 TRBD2 TGCGCCAGCAGGGAGGTAGCGGGAAACCAAGAGACCCAGTACTTC CASREVAGNQETQYF
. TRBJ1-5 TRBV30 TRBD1 TGTGCCTGGAAAAGCGTGGGGACAGGTAGCAATCAGCCCCAGCATTTT CAWKSVGTGSNQPQHF
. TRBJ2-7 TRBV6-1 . TGTGCCAGCAGAACATTGGGCCTACTCCGACACGAGCAGTACTTC CASRTLGLLRHEQYF
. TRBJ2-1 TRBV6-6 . TGTGCCAGCACAGGGGTGCATGAGCAGTTCTTC CASTGVHEQFF
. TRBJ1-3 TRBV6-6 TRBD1 TGTGCCAGCATAGAGGCAGGGGGCACTGGAAACACCATATATTTT CASIEAGGTGNTIYF
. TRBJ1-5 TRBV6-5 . TGTGCCAGCAGTCCTATGGACGGACGGAGGCCCCAGCATTTT CASSPMDGRRPQHF
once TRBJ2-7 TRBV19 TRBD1 TGTGCCAGTAGTCGACAGGGGGCCCTGAACGAGCAGTACTTC CASSRQGALNEQYF
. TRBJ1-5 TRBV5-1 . TGCGCCAGCAGCCCGGGTGGGGCAAATCAGCCCCAGCATTTT CASSPGGANQPQHF